The 14 T cell receptor beta chains below were found in one sample sequenced in a study of post-analysis software for immune sequencing data. Study results and limitations: TRBV5-6, TRBV5-1 and TRBV20-1 were among five TRBV segments more frequent in patients than controls.

Included in the TCR beta cDNA libraries were unique molecular identifiers. TCRdb redid the calling of the PCR reads with MiXCR, one entry per CDR3 protein. The sample lists hundreds of thousands of distinct CDR3 sequences, less than 35% occurring once. Their cognate antigens are unknown. Sequenced sample: blood. The receptors were sampled from a girl aged 5-17 years with multiple sclerosis.

This clonotype came up many times. The chain links TRBV4-3 to TRBJ2-7; unclear D gene. CDR1 and CDR2 (germline): LGHNA, YSLEER. V was pared by 0 bases and J by 4 bases, with 7 bases between. The length of the CDR3 is 13 residues. In DNA form, the CDR3 reads TGCGCCAGCAGCCAAGAGCTGGGTTACGAGCAGTACTTC. Protein product: CASSQELGYEQYF.

J is TRBJ2-5 and V is TRBV6-2 or TRBV6-3; D uncertain. CDR3 size: 12 residues. V dropped 8 bases and J dropped 4 bases, with 11 bases sitting between them. The germline V gene encodes CDR1 MNHEY and CDR2 SVGEGT. CDR3 nucleotide sequence: TGTGCCAGCTCGACCCGGGCAGAGACCCAGTACTTC. This encodes CASSTRAETQYF.

This clonotype has a count of ten or more. The chain recombines TRBV9 with TRBJ2-7; the D is unclear. The germline V gene has CDR1 SGDLS and CDR2 YYNGEE. CDR3 length: 14 amino acids. The V end was cut by 0 bases, the J end by 1 base, with 8 bases between. The CDR3 region has the DNA TGTGCCAGCAGCGTAGGGGCCGGGTCCTACGAGCAGTACTTC. Encoded protein: CASSVGAGSYEQYF.

For this clonotype: Being one base from a much bigger clone, this may be a read error. The rearrangement uses TRBV6-5 and TRBJ1-2; no clear D gene. CDR3 length: 14 residues. CDR1 is MNHEY and CDR2 is SVGAGI in the germline V gene. CDR3 region: CARSYSPGYYGYTF. The DNA of the CDR3 is TGTGCCCGCAGTTACTCGCCGGGTTACTATGGCTACACCTTC.

This clonotype came up a few times. The J gene is TRBJ2-7, the V gene TRBV29-1; TRBD2 is a possible D gene (6 bases). Trimming left V 1 base short and J 0 bases short, with 10 bases between. This CDR3 has 14 amino acids. CDR1 is SQVTM and CDR2 is ANQGSEA in the germline V gene. CDR3 DNA sequence: TGCAGCGTTGAAGGCGGGATGAGCTCCTACGAGCAGTACTTC. Its translation is CSVEGGMSSYEQYF.

This clonotype was seen a handful of times. The V gene is TRBV7-9, the J gene TRBJ2-5, with D unresolved. Trimming shortened V by 2 bases and J by 0 bases, and 7 bases separated the two germline ends. CDR3 size: 14 residues. Germline V gene data show CDR1 as SEHNR and CDR2 as FQNEAQ (reference sequence). The CDR3 loop reads CASSLSMYQETQYF. CDR3 nucleotide sequence: TGTGCCAGCAGCTTAAGCATGTACCAAGAGACCCAGTACTTC.

This clonotype occurred a few times. J is TRBJ2-6 and V is TRBV28; D is ambiguous. Deletions cut 7 bases from V and 0 bases from J, with 7 bases between. The CDR3 runs 14 residues. Per the germline V gene, CDR1 is MDHEN and CDR2 is SYDVKM. CDR3 region: CASTTYSGANVLTF. In nucleotides, the CDR3 is TGTGCCAGCACGACTTACTCTGGGGCCAACGTCCTGACTTTC.

This chain links TRBV29-1 with TRBJ1-4, with 9 nucleotides matching TRBD1. J was trimmed by 8 bases and V by 6 bases; bases with no gene match: 10. Germline V lookup: CDR1 SQVTM, CDR2 ANQGSEA. The CDR3 is 14 amino acids. The CDR3 sequence is CSVRDRVGEEKLFF. The CDR3 bases are TGCAGCGTCAGGGACAGGGTAGGGGAGGAAAAACTGTTTTTT.

This clonotype was seen many times. This chain links TRBV5-5 with TRBJ2-1, with D perhaps matching TRBD2 (7 bases). The V end lost 5 bases, the J end lost 10 bases, and 13 bases lay between the germline ends. The germline CDR1 and CDR2 sequences are SGHKS and YYEKEE (reference sequence). CDR3 length equals 12 residues. CDR3 loop: CASSSRGGEQFF. The CDR3 nucleotides read TGTGCCAGCAGTTCCCGCGGGGGCGAGCAGTTCTTC.

DNA of the CDR3: TGTGCCAACCTCAGGGGCGCAAACACTGAAGCTTTCTTT. It codes for CANLRGANTEAFF. V is TRBV2 and J is TRBJ1-1, with TRBD1 as a possible D gene (6 bases). The V end lost 10 bases, the J end lost 2 bases, and 14 bases lay between the germline ends. Looked up from germline, CDR1 is SNHLY and CDR2 is FYNNEI. The CDR3 consists of 13 residues.

This clonotype occurred a few times. This sequence joins TRBV20-1 and TRBJ2-1; TRBD2 matches at 10 bases. CDR1 and CDR2 from the germline V gene are DFQATT and SNEGSKA (reference sequence). CDR3 length: 18 amino acids. Trimming cost V 6 bases and J 4 bases; bases outside gene matches: 18. The CDR3 bases are TGCAGTGCAGATCACCCGGGACTAGCGAAGTGGTCGTACAATGAGCAGTTCTTC. Translating gives CSADHPGLAKWSYNEQFF.

The chain employs TRBV3-1 and TRBJ2-1; D is uncertain. Trimming took 4 bases from V and 0 from J, leaving 13 bases between them. The CDR3 consists of 16 residues. The germline gives CDR1 LGHDT, CDR2 YNNKEL (reference sequence). The CDR3 DNA is TGTGCCAGCAGCCCCCTCGCTCTAACCTCCTACAATGAGCAGTTCTTC. Translated: CASSPLALTSYNEQFF.

This clonotype was counted a single time. This sequence joins TRBV2 and TRBJ2-3; D is ambiguous. The CDR3 has 14 amino acids. With 5 bases removed from V and 0 bases from J, the gap between germline ends came to 9 bases. CDR1 and CDR2 (germline): SNHLY, FYNNEI. The CDR3 DNA follows: TGTGCCAGCAGTAGACCCTCTAGCACAGATACGCAGTATTTT. Its translation is CASSRPSSTDTQYF. Combining the CDR3 with reference TRBV2 and TRBJ2-3 gives the whole variable domain EPEVTQTPSHQVTQMGQEVILRCVPISNHLYFYWYRQILGQKVEFLVSFYNNEISEKSEIFDDQFSVERPDGSNFTLKIRSTKLEDSAMYFCASSRPSSTDTQYFGPGTRLTVL.

In this sample, this clonotype turned up a few times. This chain links TRBV20-1 with TRBJ1-5, with D uncertain. Trimming pared 5 bases from V and 4 bases from J, leaving 9 bases between. Per germline, CDR1 DFQATT and CDR2 SNEGSKA (reference sequence). The CDR3 sequence is 12 residues long. The CDR3 reads CSAQEGNQPQHF. In DNA form, the CDR3 reads TGCAGTGCTCAGGAGGGAAATCAGCCCCAGCATTTT.